This T cell receptor beta chain was captured in a study of radiotherapy plus CTLA-4 blockade in lung cancer. The wider study: In approximately 17% of patients, objective responses were seen; around 31% had disease control.

Profiled with immunoSEQ multiplex PCR; TCRdb holds only in-frame clones, not every one. The table lists roughly 30,000 clones, around four fifths of them singletons. Study-level points and caveats: Early blood T cell clone dynamics, with interferon-beta, were reported to best predict response.

The germline V gene has CDR1 MNHEY and CDR2 SMNVEV (reference sequence). The CDR3 consists of 16 residues. Trimming removed 3 bases at V and 1 base at J, with 15 bases between. A remark on this clone: Its specificity is unknown.

The chain employs TRBV27 and TRBJ1-1; D possibly corresponds to TRBD1 (5 bases). This specimen consisted of peripheral blood, obtained from a patient treated with radiotherapy plus ipilimumab. This TCR came from a human donor with non-small cell lung cancer who had stable disease on radiotherapy plus ipilimumab. In DNA, the CDR3 is TGTGCCAGCAGTTTGTCCCACCCGGGGGGGAACACTGAAGCTTTCTTT. Encoded protein: CASSLSHPGGNTEAFF.